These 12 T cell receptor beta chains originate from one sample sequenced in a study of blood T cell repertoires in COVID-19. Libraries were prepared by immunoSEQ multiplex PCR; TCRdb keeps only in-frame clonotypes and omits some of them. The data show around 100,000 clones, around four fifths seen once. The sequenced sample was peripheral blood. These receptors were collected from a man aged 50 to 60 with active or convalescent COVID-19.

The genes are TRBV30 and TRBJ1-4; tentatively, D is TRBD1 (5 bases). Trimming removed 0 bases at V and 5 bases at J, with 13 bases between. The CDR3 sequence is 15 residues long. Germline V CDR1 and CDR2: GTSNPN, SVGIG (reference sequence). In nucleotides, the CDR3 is TGTGCCTGGAGTGTGGGGGGTTATAACAATGAAAAACTGTTTTTT. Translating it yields CAWSVGGYNNEKLFF.

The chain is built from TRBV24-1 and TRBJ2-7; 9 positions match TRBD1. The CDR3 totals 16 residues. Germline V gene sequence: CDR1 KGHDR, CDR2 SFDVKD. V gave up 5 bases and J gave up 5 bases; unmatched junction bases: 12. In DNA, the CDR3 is TGTGCCACCAGTGGTGTTACCGGGACAGGGTCTCACGAGCAGTACTTC. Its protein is CATSGVTGTGSHEQYF.

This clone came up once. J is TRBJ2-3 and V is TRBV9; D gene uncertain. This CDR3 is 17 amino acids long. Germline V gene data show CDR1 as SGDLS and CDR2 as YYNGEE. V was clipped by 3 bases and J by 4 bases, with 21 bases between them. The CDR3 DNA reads TGTGCCAGCAGCGATAACCCCGGCAGGCGCGAAGCAGATACGCAGTATTTT. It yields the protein CASSDNPGRREADTQYF. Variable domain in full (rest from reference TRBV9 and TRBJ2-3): DSGVTQTPKHLITATGQRVTLRCSPRSGDLSVYWYQQSLDQGLQFLIQYYNGEERAKGNILERFSAQQFPDLHSELNLSSLELGDSALYFCASSDNPGRREADTQYFGPGTRLTVL.

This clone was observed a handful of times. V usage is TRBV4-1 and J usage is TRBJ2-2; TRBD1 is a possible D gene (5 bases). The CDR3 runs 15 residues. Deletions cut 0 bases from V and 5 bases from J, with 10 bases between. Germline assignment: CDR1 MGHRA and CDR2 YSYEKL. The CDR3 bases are TGCGCCAGCAGCCAAGAGGGCAGGGAAACCGGGGAGCTGTTTTTT. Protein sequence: CASSQEGRETGELFF.

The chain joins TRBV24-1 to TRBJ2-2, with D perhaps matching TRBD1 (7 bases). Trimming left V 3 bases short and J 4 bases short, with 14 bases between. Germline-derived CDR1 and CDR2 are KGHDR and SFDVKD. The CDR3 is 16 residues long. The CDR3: CATSDPDQGGTGELFF. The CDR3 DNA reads TGTGCCACCAGTGATCCCGACCAGGGGGGCACCGGGGAGCTGTTTTTT.

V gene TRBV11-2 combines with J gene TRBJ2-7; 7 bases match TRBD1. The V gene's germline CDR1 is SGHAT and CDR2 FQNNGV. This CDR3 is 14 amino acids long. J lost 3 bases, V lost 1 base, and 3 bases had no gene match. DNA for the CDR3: TGTGCCAGCAGCTTAGGTGGGGACAGCTACGAGCAGTACTTC. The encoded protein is CASSLGGDSYEQYF. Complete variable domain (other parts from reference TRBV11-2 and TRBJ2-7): EAGVAQSPRYKIIEKRQSVAFWCNPISGHATLYWYQQILGQGPKLLIQFQNNGVVDDSQLPKDRFSAERLKGVDSTLKIQPAKLEDSAVYLCASSLGGDSYEQYFGPGTRLTVT.

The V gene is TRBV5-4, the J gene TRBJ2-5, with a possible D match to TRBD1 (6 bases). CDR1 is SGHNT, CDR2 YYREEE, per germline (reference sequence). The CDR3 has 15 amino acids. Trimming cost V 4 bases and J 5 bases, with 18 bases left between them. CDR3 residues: CASSRHQGPGETQYF. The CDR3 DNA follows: TGTGCCAGCAGCCGTCATCAGGGGCCCGGGGAGACCCAGTACTTC.

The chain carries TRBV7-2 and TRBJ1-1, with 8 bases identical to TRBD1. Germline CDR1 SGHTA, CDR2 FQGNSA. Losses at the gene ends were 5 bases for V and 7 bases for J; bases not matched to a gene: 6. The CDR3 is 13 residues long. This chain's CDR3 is CASSQTGGVEAFF. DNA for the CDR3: TGTGCCAGCAGCCAAACAGGGGGAGTTGAAGCTTTCTTT. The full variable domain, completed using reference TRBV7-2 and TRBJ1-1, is GAGVSQSPSNKVTEKGKDVELRCDPISGHTALYWYRQSLGQGLEFLIYFQGNSAPDKSGLPSDRFSAERTGGSVSTLTIQRTQQEDSAVYLCASSQTGGVEAFFGQGTRLTVV.

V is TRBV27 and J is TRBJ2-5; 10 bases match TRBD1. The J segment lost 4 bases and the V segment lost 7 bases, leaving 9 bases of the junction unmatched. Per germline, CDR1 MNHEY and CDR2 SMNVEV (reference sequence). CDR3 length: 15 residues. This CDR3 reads CASTRQGASRETQYF. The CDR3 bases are TGTGCCAGCACCCGACAGGGGGCTTCTCGAGAGACCCAGTACTTC.

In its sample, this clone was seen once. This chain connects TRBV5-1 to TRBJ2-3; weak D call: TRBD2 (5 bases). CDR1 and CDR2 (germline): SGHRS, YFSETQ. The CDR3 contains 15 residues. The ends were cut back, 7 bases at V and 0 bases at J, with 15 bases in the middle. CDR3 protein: CASLSGAVSTDTQYF. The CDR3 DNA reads TGCGCCAGCTTAAGCGGAGCAGTGAGCACAGATACGCAGTATTTT.

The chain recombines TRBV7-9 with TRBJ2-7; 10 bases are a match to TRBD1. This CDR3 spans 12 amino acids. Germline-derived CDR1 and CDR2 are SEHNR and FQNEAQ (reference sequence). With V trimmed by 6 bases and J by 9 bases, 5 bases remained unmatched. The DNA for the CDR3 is TGTGCCAGCAGGGCGGGACAGGGGACGCAGTACTTC. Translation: CASRAGQGTQYF.

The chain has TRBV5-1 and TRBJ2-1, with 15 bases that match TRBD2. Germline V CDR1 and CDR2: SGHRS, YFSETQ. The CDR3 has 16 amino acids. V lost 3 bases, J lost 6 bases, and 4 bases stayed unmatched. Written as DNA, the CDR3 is TGCGCCAGCAGCTCGAGGACTAGCGGGAGGGCCAATGAGCAGTTCTTC. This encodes CASSSRTSGRANEQFF.